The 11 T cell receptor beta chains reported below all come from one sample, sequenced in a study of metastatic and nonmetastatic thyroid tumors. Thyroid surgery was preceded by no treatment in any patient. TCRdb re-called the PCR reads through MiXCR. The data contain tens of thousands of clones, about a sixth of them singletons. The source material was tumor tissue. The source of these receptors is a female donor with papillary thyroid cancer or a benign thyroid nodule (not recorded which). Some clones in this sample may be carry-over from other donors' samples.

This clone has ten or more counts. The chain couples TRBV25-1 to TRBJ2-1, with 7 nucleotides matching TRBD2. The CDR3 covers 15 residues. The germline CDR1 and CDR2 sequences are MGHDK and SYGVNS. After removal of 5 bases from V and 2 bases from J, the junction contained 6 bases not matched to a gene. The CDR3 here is CASSPGGGAYNEQFF. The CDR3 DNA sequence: TGTGCCAGCAGTCCTGGGGGGGGGGCCTACAATGAGCAGTTCTTC.

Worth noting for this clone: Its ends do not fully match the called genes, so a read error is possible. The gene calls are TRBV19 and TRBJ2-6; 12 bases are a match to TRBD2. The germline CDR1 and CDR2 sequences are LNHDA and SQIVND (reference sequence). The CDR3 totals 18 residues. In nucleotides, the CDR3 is TGTGCCAGTAGTTCCGGACTAGCGGGATCCTCTGTGGCCGACGTCCTGACTTTC. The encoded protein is CASSSGLAGSSVADVLTF.

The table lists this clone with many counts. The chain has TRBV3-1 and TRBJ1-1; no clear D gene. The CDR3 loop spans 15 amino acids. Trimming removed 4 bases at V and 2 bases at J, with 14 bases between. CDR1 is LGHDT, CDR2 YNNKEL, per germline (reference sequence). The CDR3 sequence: CASSPRSVGNTEAFF. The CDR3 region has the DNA TGTGCCAGCAGCCCCCGGAGTGTAGGTAACACTGAAGCTTTCTTT.

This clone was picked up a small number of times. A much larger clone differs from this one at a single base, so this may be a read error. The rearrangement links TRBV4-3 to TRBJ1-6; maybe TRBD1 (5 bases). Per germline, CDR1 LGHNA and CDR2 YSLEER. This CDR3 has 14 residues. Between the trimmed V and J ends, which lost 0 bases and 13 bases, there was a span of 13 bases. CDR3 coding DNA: TGCGCCAGCAGCCAAGATCACGGAGGGGTGCCCCTCCACTTT. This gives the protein CASSQDHGGVPLHF.

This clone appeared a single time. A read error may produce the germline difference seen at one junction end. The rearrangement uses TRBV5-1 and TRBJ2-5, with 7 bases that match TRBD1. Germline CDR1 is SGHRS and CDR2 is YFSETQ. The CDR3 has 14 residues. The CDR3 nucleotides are TGCGCCAGCAGCTCGGGACAGCTACAAGAGACCAAGTACTTC. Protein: CASSSGQLQETKYF.

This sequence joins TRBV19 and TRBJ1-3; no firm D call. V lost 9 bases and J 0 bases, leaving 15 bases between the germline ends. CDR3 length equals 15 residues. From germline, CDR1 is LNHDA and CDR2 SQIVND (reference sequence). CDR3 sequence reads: CASRPGDFSGNTIYF. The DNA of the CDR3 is TGTGCCAGCAGGCCCGGGGATTTCTCTGGAAACACCATATATTTT.

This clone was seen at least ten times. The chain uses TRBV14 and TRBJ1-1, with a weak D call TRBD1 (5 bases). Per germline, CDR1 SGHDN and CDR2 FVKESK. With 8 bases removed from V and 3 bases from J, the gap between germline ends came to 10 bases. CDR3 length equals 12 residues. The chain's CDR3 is CASSQGYTEAFF. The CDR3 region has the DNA TGTGCCAGCTCTCAGGGCTACACTGAAGCTTTCTTT. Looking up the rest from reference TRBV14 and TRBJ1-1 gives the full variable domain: EAGVTQFPSHSVIEKGQTVTLRCDPISGHDNLYWYRRVMGKEIKFLLHFVKESKQDESGMPNNRFLAERTGGTYSTLKVQPAELEDSGVYFCASSQGYTEAFFGQGTRLTVV.

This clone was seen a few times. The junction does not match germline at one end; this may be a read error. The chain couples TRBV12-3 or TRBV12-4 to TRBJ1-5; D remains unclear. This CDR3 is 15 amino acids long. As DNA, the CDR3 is TGTGCCAACAGTTTAGTCGGGTTTAGCAATCAGCCCCAGCATTTT. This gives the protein CANSLVGFSNQPQHF.

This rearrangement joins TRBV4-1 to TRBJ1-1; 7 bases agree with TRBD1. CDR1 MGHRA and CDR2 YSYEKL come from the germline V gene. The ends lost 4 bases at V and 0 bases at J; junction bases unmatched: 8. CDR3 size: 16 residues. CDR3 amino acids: CASSPLQRGLNTEAFF. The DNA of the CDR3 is TGCGCCAGCAGCCCTCTTCAAAGGGGGCTGAACACTGAAGCTTTCTTT.

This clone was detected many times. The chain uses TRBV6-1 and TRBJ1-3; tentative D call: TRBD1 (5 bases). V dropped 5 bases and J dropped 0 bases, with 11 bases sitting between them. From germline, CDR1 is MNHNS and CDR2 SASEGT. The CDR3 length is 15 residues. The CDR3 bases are TGTGCCAGCAGTCCGAGACAGAGCTCTGGAAACACCATATATTTT. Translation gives CASSPRQSSGNTIYF.

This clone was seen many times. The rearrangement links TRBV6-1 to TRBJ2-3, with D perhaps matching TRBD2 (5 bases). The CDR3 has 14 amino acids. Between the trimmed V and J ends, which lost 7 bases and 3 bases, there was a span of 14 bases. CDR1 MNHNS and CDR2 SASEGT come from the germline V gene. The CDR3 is CASTEDPRTDTQYF. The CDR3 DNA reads TGTGCCAGCACGGAGGATCCCCGGACAGATACGCAGTATTTT.